Listed here are 17 T cell receptor beta chains from one sample, sequenced in a study of blood T cells in healthy people across ages. Through a sample-barcoded 5' primer and a J-beta primer mix, a second PCR was run for roughly 6 to 11 cycles. TCRdb recomputed calls from the 5' RACE reads with MiXCR, one row per CDR3 protein. This sample has about 1,400,000 distinct CDR3 sequences, with around 55% found just once. The sample was blood. Source of these receptors: a man between 18 and 29 years old in good health.

Details on this clonotype: Germline is not matched at one junction end, which may reflect a read error. J is TRBJ2-5 and V is TRBV7-9; D gene unclear. This CDR3 is 13 amino acids long. The germline V gene has CDR1 SEHNR and CDR2 FQNEAQ (reference sequence). The CDR3 spells CASSVHIQEAQYF. The CDR3 DNA follows: TGTGCCAGCAGCGTACATATTCAAGAGGCCCAGTACTTC.

This chain connects TRBV18 to TRBJ2-5; D may be TRBD2 (5 bases). V was trimmed by 4 bases and J by 1 base, leaving 10 bases between them. CDR1 is KGHSH, CDR2 LQKENI, per germline. The CDR3 loop spans 14 amino acids. CDR3 coding DNA: TGTGCCAGCTCACTCGGGAAAGCCCAAGAGACCCAGTACTTC. Amino acid sequence: CASSLGKAQETQYF.

The chain uses TRBV29-1 and TRBJ2-1, with 11 bases aligning to TRBD2. The V segment lost 4 bases and the J segment 3 bases; nucleotides outside the gene matches: 5. CDR1 and CDR2 from the germline V gene are SQVTM and ANQGSEA. The CDR3 is 15 amino acids. CDR3: CSVVLAGALYNEQFF. The CDR3 nucleotides are TGCAGCGTTGTACTAGCGGGGGCCCTCTACAATGAGCAGTTCTTC.

The chain carries TRBV27 and TRBJ2-1; 8 bases align to TRBD2. In germline, CDR1 is MNHEY, CDR2 SMNVEV (reference sequence). The ends lost 1 base at V and 8 bases at J; junction bases unmatched: 7. The CDR3 runs 15 residues. The CDR3 region is CASSLYGGGLDEQFF. CDR3 sequence (DNA): TGTGCCAGCAGTTTATATGGCGGGGGGTTGGATGAGCAGTTCTTC.

This clonotype came up once. The gene calls are TRBV2 and TRBJ1-4; D gene unclear. This CDR3 spans 14 amino acids. V dropped 4 bases and J dropped 6 bases, with 12 bases sitting between them. In germline, CDR1 is SNHLY, CDR2 FYNNEI. Here the CDR3 reads CASSVNRRDEKLFF. The CDR3 nucleotides are TGTGCCAGCAGTGTTAACAGAAGAGATGAAAAACTGTTTTTT.

A single count supports this clonotype. V is TRBV4-3 and J is TRBJ2-5, with a possible D match to TRBD1 (6 bases). V lost 0 bases and J lost 5, with 10 bases in between. This CDR3 contains 14 residues. Per the germline V gene, CDR1 is LGHNA and CDR2 is YSLEER. This chain's CDR3 is CASSQEQGWETQYF. CDR3 DNA sequence: TGCGCCAGCAGCCAAGAACAGGGTTGGGAGACCCAGTACTTC.

This rearrangement joins TRBV4-1 to TRBJ1-2; no definite D call. Germline values: CDR1 MGHRA, CDR2 YSYEKL. V lost 0 bases and J lost 8, with 7 bases in between. The CDR3 consists of 12 residues. The CDR3 DNA follows: TGCGCCAGCAGCCAAGACCCCAGGGGCTACACCTTC. Translation: CASSQDPRGYTF.

The chain is built from TRBV6-5 and TRBJ2-1; no firm D call. The CDR3 extends over 15 amino acids. V was cut by 0 bases and J by 4 bases, with 10 bases left in between. CDR1 MNHEY and CDR2 SVGAGI come from the germline V gene. CDR3 region: CASSYSSGPYNEQFF. CDR3 DNA: TGTGCCAGCAGTTACTCTTCGGGTCCATACAATGAGCAGTTCTTC.

The V and J genes are TRBV21-1 and TRBJ1-4; the table's TRBD1 call for D was not verified on the DNA. TRBV21-1 is a pseudogene segment. CDR3 length equals 19 residues. CDR3 nucleotides: TGTGCCAGAAGAACCCAAGAATTCCGGGAACCCTCAACTAATGAAAAACTGTTTTTT. Its protein product is CARRTQEFREPSTNEKLFF.

This clonotype has more than one count but fewer than ten. The V and J genes are TRBV4-2 and TRBJ2-7; D not resolved. The CDR3 totals 16 residues. V lost 0 bases to trimming and J lost 0 bases, with 12 bases between them. The V gene's germline CDR1 is LGHNA and CDR2 YNFKEQ. The CDR3, as DNA: TGTGCCAGCAGCCAAGAAGATTGGACCAGCTCCTACGAGCAGTACTTC. Translating gives CASSQEDWTSSYEQYF.

The chain combines TRBV20-1 with TRBJ2-3; 10 nucleotides align to TRBD2. Germline trimming cut 6 bases from V and 0 bases from J; bases unmatched to any gene: 6. CDR1 DFQATT and CDR2 SNEGSKA come from the germline V gene (reference sequence). The CDR3 is 15 residues long. The CDR3, as DNA: TGCAGTGCCTTAGCGGGGGGCAGAAGCACAGATACGCAGTATTTT. Encoded protein: CSALAGGRSTDTQYF.

V is TRBV20-1 and J is TRBJ2-5; TRBD2 might be the D (6 bases). The CDR3 spans 12 residues. The V gene's germline CDR1 is DFQATT and CDR2 SNEGSKA (reference sequence). Deletions cut 6 bases from V and 2 bases from J, with 10 bases between. The CDR3 region is CSAISGQETQYF. Written as DNA, the CDR3 is TGCAGTGCCATTAGCGGACAAGAGACCCAGTACTTC.

The chain has TRBV27 and TRBJ2-5; tentative D call: TRBD2 (5 bases). The J call may be mistaken, given a closer DNA end match to TRBJ2-7. Per germline, CDR1 MNHEY and CDR2 SMNVEV (reference sequence). The CDR3 extends over 14 amino acids. The CDR3 nucleotides read TGTGCCAGCAGTCTCATGCTGGGAGTCTACGAGCAGTACTTC. It encodes CASSLMLGVYEQYF.

This chain uses TRBV27 with TRBJ2-5; 8 positions agree with TRBD2. The CDR3 extends over 14 amino acids. After removal of 5 bases from V and 5 bases from J, the junction contained 7 bases not matched to a gene. CDR1 and CDR2 (germline): MNHEY, SMNVEV (reference sequence). The CDR3 bases are TGTGCCAGCAGTGTTAGCGGGGAGGGGGAGACCCAGTACTTC. This gives the protein CASSVSGEGETQYF.

V is TRBV14 and J is TRBJ1-2; D gene ambiguous. The CDR3 spans 13 residues. V was trimmed by 0 bases and J by 8 bases, leaving 10 bases between them. Germline loops: CDR1 SGHDN, CDR2 FVKESK. The CDR3: CASSQEIQSGYTF. For the CDR3, the DNA is TGTGCCAGCAGCCAAGAGATCCAGAGCGGCTACACCTTC.

This CDR3 reads CSVVPGQFNYGYTF. In DNA form, the CDR3 reads TGCAGCGTCGTCCCGGGACAGTTTAACTATGGCTACACCTTC. The chain couples TRBV29-1 to TRBJ1-2, with 7 bases that match TRBD1. The junction had 8 bases not matched to a gene; V was cut back by 6 bases and J by 1 base. CDR1 and CDR2 (germline): SQVTM, ANQGSEA. The CDR3 is made up of 14 amino acids.

The chain carries TRBV27 and TRBJ2-1, with D maybe TRBD1 (5 bases). From germline, CDR1 is MNHEY and CDR2 SMNVEV (reference sequence). The CDR3 totals 12 residues. The ends were cut back, 9 bases at V and 14 bases at J, with 20 bases in the middle. CDR3 coding DNA: TGTGCCAGTAGAGACCAGGGTGCGAGTAAGTTCTTC. This encodes CASRDQGASKFF.